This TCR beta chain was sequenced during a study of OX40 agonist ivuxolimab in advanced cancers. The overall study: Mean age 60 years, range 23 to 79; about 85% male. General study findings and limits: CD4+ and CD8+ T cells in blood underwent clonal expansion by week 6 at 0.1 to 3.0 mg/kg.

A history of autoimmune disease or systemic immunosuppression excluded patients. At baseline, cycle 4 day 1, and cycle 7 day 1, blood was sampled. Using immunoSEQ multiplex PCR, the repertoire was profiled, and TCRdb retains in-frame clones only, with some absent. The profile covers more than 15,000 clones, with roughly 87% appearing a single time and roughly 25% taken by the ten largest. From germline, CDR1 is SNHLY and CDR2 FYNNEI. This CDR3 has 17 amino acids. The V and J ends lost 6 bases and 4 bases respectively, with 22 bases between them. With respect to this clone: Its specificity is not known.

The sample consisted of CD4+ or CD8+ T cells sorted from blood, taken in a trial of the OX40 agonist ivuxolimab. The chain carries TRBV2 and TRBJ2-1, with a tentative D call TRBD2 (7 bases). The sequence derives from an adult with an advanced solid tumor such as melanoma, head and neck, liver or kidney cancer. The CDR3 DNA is TGTGCCAGCAGAGATCCGGGGGCGGGGGCAAGTTACAATGAGCAGTTCTTC. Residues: CASRDPGAGASYNEQFF.